Listed here are 2 T cell receptor beta chains from one sample, sequenced in a study of blood T cell repertoires in COVID-19. Using immunoSEQ multiplex PCR, the repertoire was profiled, and TCRdb retains in-frame clones only, with some absent. The repertoire holds some 270,000 clones, with over 80% as singletons. Sequenced material: PBMCs or T cells enriched from blood (not recorded which). The receptors here all came from a middle-aged woman who had been exposed to COVID-19.

The V gene is TRBV10-3, the J gene TRBJ2-1; 10 bases match TRBD1. V gave up 9 bases and J gave up 10 bases; unmatched junction bases: 15. This CDR3 region has 15 residues. Germline-derived CDR1 and CDR2 are ENHRY and SYGVKD. The CDR3: CAINNPGQGIQEQFF. For the CDR3, the DNA is TGTGCCATAAACAATCCGGGACAGGGGATCCAAGAGCAGTTCTTC.

The chain combines TRBV11-3 with TRBJ2-3; a possible D gene is TRBD2 (6 bases). This CDR3 contains 16 residues. CDR1 SGHNT and CDR2 YENEEA come from the germline V gene. Trimming stripped 5 bases from V and 0 bases from J, with 15 bases between. CDR3: CASSLERVRSTDTQYF. The CDR3 DNA reads as TGTGCCAGCAGCCTTGAGCGGGTGCGAAGCACAGATACGCAGTATTTT.